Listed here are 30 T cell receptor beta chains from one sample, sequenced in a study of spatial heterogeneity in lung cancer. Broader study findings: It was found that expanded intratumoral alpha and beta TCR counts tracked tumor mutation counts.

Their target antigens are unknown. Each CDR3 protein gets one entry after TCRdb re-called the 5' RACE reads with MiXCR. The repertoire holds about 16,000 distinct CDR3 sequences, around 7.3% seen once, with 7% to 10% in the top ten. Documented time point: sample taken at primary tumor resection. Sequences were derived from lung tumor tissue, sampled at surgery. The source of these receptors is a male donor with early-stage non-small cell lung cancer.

The CDR3 bases are TGCAGCGCCGACTTAGCGGGGGACCTCTACAATGAGCAGTTCTTC. Its protein is CSADLAGDLYNEQFF. The rearrangement joins TRBV29-1 to TRBJ2-1; TRBD2 matches at 9 bases. The CDR3 runs 15 residues. The V gene end was trimmed by 7 bases and the J gene end by 3 bases; junction bases not matched to a gene: 10. Germline V gene sequence: CDR1 SQVTM, CDR2 ANQGSEA.

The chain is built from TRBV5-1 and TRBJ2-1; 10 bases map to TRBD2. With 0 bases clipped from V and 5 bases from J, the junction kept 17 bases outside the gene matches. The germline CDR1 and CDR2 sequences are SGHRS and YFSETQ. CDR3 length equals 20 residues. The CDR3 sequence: CASSLVWPASGRPHNNEQFF. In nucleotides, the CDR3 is TGCGCCAGCAGCTTGGTCTGGCCAGCTAGCGGGAGACCACATAACAATGAGCAGTTCTTC.

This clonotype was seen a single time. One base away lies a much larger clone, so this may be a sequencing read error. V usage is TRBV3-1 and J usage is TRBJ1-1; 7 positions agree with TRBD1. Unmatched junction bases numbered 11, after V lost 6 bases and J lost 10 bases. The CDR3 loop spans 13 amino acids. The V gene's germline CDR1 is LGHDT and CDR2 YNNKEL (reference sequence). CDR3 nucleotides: TGTGCCAGCAGGCCCCCCGGGACAGACCTAGCTTTCTTT. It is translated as CASRPPGTDLAFF.

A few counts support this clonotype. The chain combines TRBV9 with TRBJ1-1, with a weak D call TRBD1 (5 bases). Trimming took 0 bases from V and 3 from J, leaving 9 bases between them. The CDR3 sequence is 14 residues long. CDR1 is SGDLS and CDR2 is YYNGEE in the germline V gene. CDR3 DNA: TGTGCCAGCAGCGTAGCTGGGGGAGACACTGAAGCTTTCTTT. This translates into CASSVAGGDTEAFF.

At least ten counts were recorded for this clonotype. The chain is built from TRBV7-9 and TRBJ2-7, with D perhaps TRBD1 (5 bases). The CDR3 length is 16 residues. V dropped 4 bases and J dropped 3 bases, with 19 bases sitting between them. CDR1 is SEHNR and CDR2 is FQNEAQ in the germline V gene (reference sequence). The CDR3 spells CASSWGPSGRFYEQYF. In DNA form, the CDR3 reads TGTGCCAGCAGCTGGGGCCCTTCCGGGCGGTTCTACGAGCAGTACTTC.

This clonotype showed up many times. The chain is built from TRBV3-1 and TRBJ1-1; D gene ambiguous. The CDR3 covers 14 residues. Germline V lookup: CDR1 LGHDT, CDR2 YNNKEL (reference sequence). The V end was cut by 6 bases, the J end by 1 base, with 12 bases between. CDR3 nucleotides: TGTGCCAGCAGACGCGGAGGAGGGAACACTGAAGCTTTCTTT. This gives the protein CASRRGGGNTEAFF.

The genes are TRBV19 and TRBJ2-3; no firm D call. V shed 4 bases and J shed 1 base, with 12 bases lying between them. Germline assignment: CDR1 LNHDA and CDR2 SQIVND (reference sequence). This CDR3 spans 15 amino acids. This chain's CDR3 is CASSNQRPGTDTQYF. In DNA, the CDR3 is TGTGCCAGTAGTAATCAACGTCCTGGCACAGATACGCAGTATTTT. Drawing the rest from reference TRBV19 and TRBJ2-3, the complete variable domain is DGGITQSPKYLFRKEGQNVTLSCEQNLNHDAMYWYRQDPGQGLRLIYYSQIVNDFQKGDIAEGYSVSREKKESFPLTVTSAQKNPTAFYLCASSNQRPGTDTQYFGPGTRLTVL.

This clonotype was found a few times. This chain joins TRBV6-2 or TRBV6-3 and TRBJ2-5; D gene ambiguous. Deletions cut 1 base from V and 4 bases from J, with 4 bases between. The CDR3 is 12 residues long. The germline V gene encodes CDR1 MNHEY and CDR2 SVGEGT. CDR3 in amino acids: CASSYFGETQYF. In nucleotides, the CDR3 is TGTGCCAGCAGTTACTTCGGAGAGACCCAGTACTTC.

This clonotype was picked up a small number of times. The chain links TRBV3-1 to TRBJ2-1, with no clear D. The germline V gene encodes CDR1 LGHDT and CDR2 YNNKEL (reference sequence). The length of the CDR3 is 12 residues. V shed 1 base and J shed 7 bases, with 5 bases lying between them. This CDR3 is CASSQVRNEQFF. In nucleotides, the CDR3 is TGTGCCAGCAGCCAAGTAAGGAATGAGCAGTTCTTC.

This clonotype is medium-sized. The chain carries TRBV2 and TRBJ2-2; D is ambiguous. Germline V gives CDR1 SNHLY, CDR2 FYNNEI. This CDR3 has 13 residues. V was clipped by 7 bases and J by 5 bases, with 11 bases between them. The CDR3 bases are TGTGCCAGCACCCCACTCGCGACCGGGGAGCTGTTTTTT. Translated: CASTPLATGELFF.

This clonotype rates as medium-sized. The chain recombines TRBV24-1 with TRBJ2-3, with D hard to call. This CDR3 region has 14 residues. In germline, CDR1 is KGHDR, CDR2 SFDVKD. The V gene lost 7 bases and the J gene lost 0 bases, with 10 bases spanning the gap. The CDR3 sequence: CATSRAHSTDTQYF. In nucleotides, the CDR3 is TGTGCCACCAGCCGGGCCCACAGCACAGATACGCAGTATTTT.

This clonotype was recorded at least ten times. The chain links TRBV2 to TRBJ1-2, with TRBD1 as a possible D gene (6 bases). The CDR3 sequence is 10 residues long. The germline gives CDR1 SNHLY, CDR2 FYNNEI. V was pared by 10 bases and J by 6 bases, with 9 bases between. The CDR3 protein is CAKRTDGYTF. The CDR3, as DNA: TGTGCCAAGAGGACAGATGGCTACACCTTC.

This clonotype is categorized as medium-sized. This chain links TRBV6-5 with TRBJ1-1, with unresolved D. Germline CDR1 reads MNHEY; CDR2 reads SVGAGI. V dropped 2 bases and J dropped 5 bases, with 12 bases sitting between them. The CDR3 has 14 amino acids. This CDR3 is CASSYGTPGTEAFF. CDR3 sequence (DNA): TGTGCCAGCAGTTACGGAACCCCGGGTACTGAAGCTTTCTTT.

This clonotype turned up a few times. CDR3 region: CASRPLAGAHEQYF. Here the CDR3 DNA reads TGTGCCAGTAGGCCCCTAGCGGGAGCCCACGAGCAGTACTTC. This chain joins TRBV19 and TRBJ2-7; 10 bases are shared with TRBD2. J lost 5 bases, V lost 6 bases, and 7 bases had no gene match. The germline V gene has CDR1 LNHDA and CDR2 SQIVND (reference sequence). The CDR3 totals 14 residues.

CDR3 protein: CSGLAGVYEQFF. CDR3 DNA: TGCAGTGGACTAGCGGGAGTCTATGAGCAGTTCTTC. V gene TRBV20-1 combines with J gene TRBJ2-1, with TRBD2 identical over 12 bases. With 7 bases clipped from V and 8 bases from J, the junction kept 3 bases outside the gene matches. The CDR3 loop spans 12 amino acids. Germline CDR1 and CDR2: DFQATT and SNEGSKA (reference sequence).

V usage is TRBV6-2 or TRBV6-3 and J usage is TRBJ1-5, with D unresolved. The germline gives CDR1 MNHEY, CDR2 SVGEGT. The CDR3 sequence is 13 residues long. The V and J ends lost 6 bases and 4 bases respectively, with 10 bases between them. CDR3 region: CASSHQINQPQHF. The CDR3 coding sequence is TGTGCCAGCAGCCACCAGATTAATCAGCCCCAGCATTTT.

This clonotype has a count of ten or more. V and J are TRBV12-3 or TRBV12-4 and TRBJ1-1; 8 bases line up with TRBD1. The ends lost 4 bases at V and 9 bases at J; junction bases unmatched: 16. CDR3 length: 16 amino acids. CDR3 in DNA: TGTGCCAGCAGTTCAACCCTGGACAGGGCCTCCGCAAAAGCTTTCTTT. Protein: CASSSTLDRASAKAFF.

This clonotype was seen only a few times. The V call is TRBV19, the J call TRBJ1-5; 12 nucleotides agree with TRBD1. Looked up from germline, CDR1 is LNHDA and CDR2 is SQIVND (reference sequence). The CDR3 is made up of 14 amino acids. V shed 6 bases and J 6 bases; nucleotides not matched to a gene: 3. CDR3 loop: CASRGQGAIQPQHF. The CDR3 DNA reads TGTGCCAGTAGGGGACAGGGGGCTATTCAGCCCCAGCATTTT.

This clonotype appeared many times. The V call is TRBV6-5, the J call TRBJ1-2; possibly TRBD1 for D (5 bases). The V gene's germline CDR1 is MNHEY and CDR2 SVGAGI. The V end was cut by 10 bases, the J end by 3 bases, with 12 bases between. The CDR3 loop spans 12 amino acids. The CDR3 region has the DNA TGTGCCACCTTAGACAGACACTATGGCTACACCTTC. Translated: CATLDRHYGYTF.

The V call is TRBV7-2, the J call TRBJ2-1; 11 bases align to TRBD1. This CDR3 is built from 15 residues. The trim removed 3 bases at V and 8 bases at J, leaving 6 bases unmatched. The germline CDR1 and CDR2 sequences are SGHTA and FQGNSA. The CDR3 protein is CASSLVGQGADEQFF. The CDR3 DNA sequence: TGTGCCAGCAGCTTGGTCGGACAGGGGGCGGATGAGCAGTTCTTC. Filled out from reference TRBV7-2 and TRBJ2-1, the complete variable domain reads GAGVSQSPSNKVTEKGKDVELRCDPISGHTALYWYRQSLGQGLEFLIYFQGNSAPDKSGLPSDRFSAERTGGSVSTLTIQRTQQEDSAVYLCASSLVGQGADEQFFGPGTRLTVL.

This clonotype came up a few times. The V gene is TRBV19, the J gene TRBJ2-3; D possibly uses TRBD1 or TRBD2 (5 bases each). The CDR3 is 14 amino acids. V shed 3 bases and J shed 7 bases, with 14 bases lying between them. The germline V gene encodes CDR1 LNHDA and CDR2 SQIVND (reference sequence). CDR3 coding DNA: TGTGCCAGTAGTATCCGAGCGAGGGGAAATACGCAGTATTTT. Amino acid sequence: CASSIRARGNTQYF.

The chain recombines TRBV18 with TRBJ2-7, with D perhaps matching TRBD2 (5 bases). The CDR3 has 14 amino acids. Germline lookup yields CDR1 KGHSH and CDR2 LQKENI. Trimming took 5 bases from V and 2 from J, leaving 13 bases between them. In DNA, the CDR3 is TGTGCCAGCTCAAGCTATCCGGAGGCCTACGAGCAGTACGTC. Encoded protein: CASSSYPEAYEQYV.

CDR3 amino acids: CASSSRGGGAGTDTQYF. CDR3 in DNA: TGTGCCAGCAGCTCCCGAGGCGGGGGGGCCGGGACAGATACGCAGTATTTT. This rearrangement joins TRBV7-2 to TRBJ2-3, with 9 nucleotides matching TRBD2. V lost 4 bases, J lost 3 bases, and 11 bases stayed unmatched. Germline V gene lookup returns CDR1 SGHTA and CDR2 FQGNSA. This CDR3 comprises 17 residues.

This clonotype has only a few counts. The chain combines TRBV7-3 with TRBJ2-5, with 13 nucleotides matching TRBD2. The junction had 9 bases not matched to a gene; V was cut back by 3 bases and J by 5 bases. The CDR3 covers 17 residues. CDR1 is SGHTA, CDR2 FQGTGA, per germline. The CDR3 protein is CASSLLPGTSGTETQYF. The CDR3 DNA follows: TGTGCCAGCAGCTTGCTACCCGGGACTAGCGGGACTGAGACCCAGTACTTC.

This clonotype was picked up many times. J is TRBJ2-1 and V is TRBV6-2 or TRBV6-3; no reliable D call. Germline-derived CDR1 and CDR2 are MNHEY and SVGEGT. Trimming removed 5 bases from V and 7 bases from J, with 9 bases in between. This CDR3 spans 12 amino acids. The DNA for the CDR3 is TGTGCCAGCAGTAAACTGGGAAATGAGCAGTTCTTC. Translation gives CASSKLGNEQFF.

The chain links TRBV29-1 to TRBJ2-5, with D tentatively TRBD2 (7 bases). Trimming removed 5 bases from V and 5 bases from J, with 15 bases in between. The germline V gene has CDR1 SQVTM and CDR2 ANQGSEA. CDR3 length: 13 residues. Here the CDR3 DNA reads TGCAGCGTTCGGGGGGCGGAATGGGAGACCCAGTACTTC. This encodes CSVRGAEWETQYF.

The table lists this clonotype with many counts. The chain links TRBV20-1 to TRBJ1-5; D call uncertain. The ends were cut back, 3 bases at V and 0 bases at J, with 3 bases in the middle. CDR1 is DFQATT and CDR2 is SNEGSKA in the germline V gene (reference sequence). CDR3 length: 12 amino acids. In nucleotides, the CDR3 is TGCAGTGCTAGCAGTAGCAATCAGCCCCAGCATTTT. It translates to CSASSSNQPQHF.

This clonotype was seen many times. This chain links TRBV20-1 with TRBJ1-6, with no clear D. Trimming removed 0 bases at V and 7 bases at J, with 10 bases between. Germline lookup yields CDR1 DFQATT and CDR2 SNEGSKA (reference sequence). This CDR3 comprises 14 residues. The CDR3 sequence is CSARDRAANSPLHF. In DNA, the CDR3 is TGCAGTGCTAGAGATAGGGCAGCAAATTCACCCCTCCACTTT.

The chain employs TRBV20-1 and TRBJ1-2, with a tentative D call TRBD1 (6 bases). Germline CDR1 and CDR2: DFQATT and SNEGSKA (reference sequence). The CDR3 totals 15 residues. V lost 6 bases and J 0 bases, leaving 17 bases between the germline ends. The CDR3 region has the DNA TGCAGTGCGAGGGTACAGGGAGCCCCTAACTATGGCTACACCTTC. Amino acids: CSARVQGAPNYGYTF.

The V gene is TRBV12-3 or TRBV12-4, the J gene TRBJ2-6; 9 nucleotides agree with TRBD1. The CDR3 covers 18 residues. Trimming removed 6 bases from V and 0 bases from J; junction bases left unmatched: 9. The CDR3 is CASSQRQGESSGANVLTF. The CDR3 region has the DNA TGTGCCAGCAGCCAGAGACAGGGGGAGAGCTCTGGGGCCAACGTCCTGACTTTC.